The clone carrying this TCR beta chain was counted between two and nine times. Unique molecular identifiers were incorporated into the prepared TCRbeta library. Each CDR3 protein gets one entry after TCRdb re-called the PCR reads with MiXCR. Of some 640,000 distinct CDR3 sequences in the sample, over 15% were seen once. The data are from a study of T-cell reconstitution after alpha-beta-depleted transplantation in children. This specimen consisted of PBMCs from the stem cell graft donor, obtained from the stem cell graft. The receptor's source is a human donor who donated a stem cell graft to a child with acute myeloid leukemia.

CDR3 residues: CSARPLELAGGYDTQYF. CDR3 DNA: TGCAGTGCTAGACCTTTAGAACTAGCGGGGGGCTACGATACGCAGTATTTT. This rearrangement joins TRBV20-1 to TRBJ2-3; 12 bases match TRBD2. The J segment lost 6 bases and the V segment lost 2 bases, leaving 12 bases of the junction unmatched. This CDR3 is built from 17 residues. The V gene's germline CDR1 is DFQATT and CDR2 SNEGSKA (reference sequence).